This T cell receptor beta chain is drawn from a study of CD8 T cells in ankylosing spondylitis. Findings and limits, study-wide: What appeared characteristic of ankylosing spondylitis blood was a TCR beta motif of fewer than ten highly homologous variants.

Via MiXCR, TCRdb re-called the 5' RACE reads, giving one row per CDR3 protein. The table lists over 600,000 distinct CDR3 sequences, roughly 20% of them singletons. This clonotype showed up just a few times. Its matching antigen is unknown. CDR3 size: 18 residues. V gave up 4 bases and J gave up 0 bases; unmatched junction bases: 8. The V gene's germline CDR1 is MDHEN and CDR2 SYDVKM. The chain carries TRBV28 and TRBJ2-1, with 11 bases lining up with TRBD2. The source material was blood, either unsorted or a sorted T cell fraction (not recorded which). The source of this sequence is a male donor with ankylosing spondylitis. Written as DNA, the CDR3 is TGTGCCAGCAGTTGGACACCGGGACTAGCGGACTCCTACAATGAGCAGTTCTTC. Its translation is CASSWTPGLADSYNEQFF.